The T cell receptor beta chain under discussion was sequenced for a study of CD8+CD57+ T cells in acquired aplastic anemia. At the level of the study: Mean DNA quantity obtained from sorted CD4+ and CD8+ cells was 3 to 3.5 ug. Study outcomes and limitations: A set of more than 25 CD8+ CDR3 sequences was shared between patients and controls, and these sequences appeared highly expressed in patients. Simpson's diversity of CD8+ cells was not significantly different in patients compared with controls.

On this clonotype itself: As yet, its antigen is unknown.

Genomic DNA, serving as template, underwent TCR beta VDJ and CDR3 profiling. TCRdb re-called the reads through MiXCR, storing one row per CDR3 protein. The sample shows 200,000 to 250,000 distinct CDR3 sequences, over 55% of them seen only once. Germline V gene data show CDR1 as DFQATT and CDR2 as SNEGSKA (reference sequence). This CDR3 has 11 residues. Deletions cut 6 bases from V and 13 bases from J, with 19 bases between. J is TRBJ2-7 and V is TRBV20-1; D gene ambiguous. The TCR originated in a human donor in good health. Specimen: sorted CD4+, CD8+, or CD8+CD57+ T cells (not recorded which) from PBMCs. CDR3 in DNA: TGCAGTGCCCTATATGGCGGCTCCCAATACTTC. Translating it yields CSALYGGSQYF.